This T cell receptor beta chain was captured by sequencing in a study of cytomegalovirus exposure and HLA in healthy donors. It was the approximately 130-subject validation cohort, separate from the approximately 690-subject first cohort, to which the donors belonged. Sequenced by immunoSEQ multiplex PCR; TCRdb stores in-frame clones only, minus some. The profile shows fewer than 350,000 clones, roughly 90% of them singletons. Study results and caveats: The study designated 150 or so TCR beta chains cytomegalovirus-associated. Subsequent analysis of the approximately 110 validation repertoires found a tendency for first-cohort TCR clusters to co-occur. Rare TCR sequences predominated, though certain public TCRs were found in many donors.

With respect to this clone: The antigen remains undetermined.

Trimming stripped 0 bases from V and 0 bases from J, with 13 bases between. CDR1 and CDR2 (germline): SGHRS, YFSETQ. CDR3 length: 17 residues. The V call is TRBV5-1, the J call TRBJ1-5; D gene ambiguous. This TCR came from a woman aged 18-29 years in good health and CMV-seronegative. Sequences were obtained from PBMCs. In nucleotides, the CDR3 is TGCGCCAGCAGCTTGGGAACTGGACGGGATAGCAATCAGCCCCAGCATTTT. It yields the protein CASSLGTGRDSNQPQHF.